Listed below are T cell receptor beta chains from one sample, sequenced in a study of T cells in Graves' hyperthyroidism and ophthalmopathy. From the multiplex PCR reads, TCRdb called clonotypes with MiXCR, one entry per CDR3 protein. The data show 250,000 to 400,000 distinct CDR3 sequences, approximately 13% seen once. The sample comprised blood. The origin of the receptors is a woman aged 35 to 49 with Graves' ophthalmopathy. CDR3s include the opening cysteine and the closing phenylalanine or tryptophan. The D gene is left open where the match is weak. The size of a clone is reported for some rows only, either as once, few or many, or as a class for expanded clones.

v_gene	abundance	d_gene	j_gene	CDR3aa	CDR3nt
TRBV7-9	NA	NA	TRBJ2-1	CASSPYWGFGEQFF	TGTGCCAGCAGCCCCTATTGGGGGTTCGGGGAGCAGTTCTTC
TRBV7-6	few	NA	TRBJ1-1	CASSLVPAGGTEAFF	TGTGCCAGCAGCTTAGTACCCGCGGGGGGCACTGAAGCTTTCTTT
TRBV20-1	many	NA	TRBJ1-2	CSARDPGRGENGYTF	TGCAGTGCTAGAGACCCGGGACGGGGGGAGAATGGCTACACCTTC
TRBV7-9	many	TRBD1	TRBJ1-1	CASSLSGQGYTEAFF	TGTGCCAGCAGCTTGTCCGGACAGGGTTACACTGAAGCTTTCTTT
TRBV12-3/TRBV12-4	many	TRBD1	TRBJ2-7	CASSPPGQGGGPYEQYF	TGTGCCAGCAGTCCCCCGGGACAGGGAGGGGGACCCTACGAGCAGTACTTC
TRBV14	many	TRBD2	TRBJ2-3	CASSLRLAGGADTQYF	TGTGCCAGCAGCCTCCGACTAGCGGGAGGCGCAGATACGCAGTATTTT
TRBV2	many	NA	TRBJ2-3	CASSSGSSTDTQYF	TGTGCCAGCAGTAGCGGGTCTAGCACAGATACGCAGTATTTT
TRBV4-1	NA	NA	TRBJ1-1	CASSQGTQGTEAFF	TGCGCCAGCAGCCAAGGGACCCAGGGAACTGAAGCTTTCTTT
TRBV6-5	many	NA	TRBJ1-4	CASSYSGGKEKLFF	TGTGCCAGCAGTTACTCAGGGGGGAAGGAAAAACTGTTTTTT
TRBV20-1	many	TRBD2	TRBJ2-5	CSASILAGVRETQYF	TGCAGTGCTAGTATACTAGCGGGGGTGAGGGAGACCCAGTACTTC
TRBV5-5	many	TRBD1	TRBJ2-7	CASSLVGGVEQYF	TGTGCCAGCAGCTTGGTAGGGGGCGTCGAGCAGTACTTC
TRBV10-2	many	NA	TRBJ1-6	CASSESVWGPGSSPLHF	TGCGCCAGCAGTGAGTCTGTCTGGGGTCCCGGCAGTTCACCCCTCCACTTT
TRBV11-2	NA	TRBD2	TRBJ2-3	CASSPGRGGTDTQYF	TGTGCCAGCAGCCCGGGGCGGGGGGGCACAGATACGCAGTATTTT
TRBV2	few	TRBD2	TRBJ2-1	CASSGRTSGSNGQFF	TGTGCCAGCAGTGGGAGGACTAGCGGCAGCAATGGGCAGTTCTTC
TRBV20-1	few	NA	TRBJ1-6	CSAREGLGGITYNSPLHF	TGCAGTGCTAGAGAAGGGTTGGGGGGGATAACCTATAATTCACCCCTCCACTTT
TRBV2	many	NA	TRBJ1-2	CASRRGVDYGYTF	TGTGCCAGCCGTCGGGGGGTCGACTATGGCTACACCTTC
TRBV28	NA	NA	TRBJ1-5	CASSFIIGQVINQPQHF	TGTGCCAGCAGTTTTATTATTGGACAAGTAATCAATCAGCCCCAGCATTTT
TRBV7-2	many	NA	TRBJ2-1	CASSLQGNEQFF	TGTGCCAGCAGCCTCCAGGGCAATGAGCAGTTCTTC
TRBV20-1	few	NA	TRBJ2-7	CSARDGDGGYEQYF	TGCAGTGCTCGAGACGGGGACGGCGGCTACGAGCAGTACTTC
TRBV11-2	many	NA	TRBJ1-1	CASSVGTFMNTEAFF	TGTGCCAGCAGCGTCGGGACCTTCATGAACACTGAAGCTTTCTTT
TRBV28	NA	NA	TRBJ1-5	CASSPTTGSHQPQHF	TGTGCCAGCAGTCCCACGACCGGGAGCCATCAGCCCCAGCATTTT
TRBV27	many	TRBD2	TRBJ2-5	CASSYRKGLAQETQYF	TGTGCCAGCAGTTACAGAAAGGGACTAGCACAAGAGACCCAGTACTTC
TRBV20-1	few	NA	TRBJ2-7	CSASSWRTYEQYF	TGCAGTGCTAGTTCGTGGCGGACCTACGAGCAGTACTTC
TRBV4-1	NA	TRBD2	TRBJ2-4	CASSHLAGDDIQYF	TGCGCCAGCAGCCACCTAGCGGGGGACGACATTCAGTACTTC
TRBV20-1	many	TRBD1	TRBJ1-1	CSAKPGQGAQGSRNAFF	TGCAGTGCAAAACCGGGACAGGGGGCGCAGGGGTCCAGGAATGCTTTCTTT
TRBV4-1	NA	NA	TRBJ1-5	CASSQVTGRRDQPQHF	TGCGCCAGCAGCCAAGTAACAGGGAGAAGGGATCAGCCCCAGCATTTT
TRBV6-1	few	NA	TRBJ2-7	CASKRGGGGYEQYF	TGTGCCAGCAAACGAGGAGGGGGTGGGTACGAGCAGTACTTC
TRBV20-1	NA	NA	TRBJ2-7	CSANEGRSEQYF	TGCAGTGCTAACGAGGGGCGATCCGAGCAGTACTTC
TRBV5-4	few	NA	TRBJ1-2	CASSFGTGTYGYTF	TGTGCCAGCAGCTTTGGGACCGGGACGTATGGCTACACCTTC
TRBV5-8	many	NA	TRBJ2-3	CASSTGTARTDTQYF	TGTGCCAGCAGCACCGGGACCGCCCGCACAGATACGCAGTATTTT
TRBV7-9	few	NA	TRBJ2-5	CASSDRGGGEKETQYF	TGTGCCAGCAGCGACAGAGGGGGCGGGGAGAAAGAGACCCAGTACTTC
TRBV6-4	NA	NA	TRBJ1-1	CASSAEVYTEAFF	TGTGCCAGCAGTGCTGAGGTCTACACTGAAGCTTTCTTT
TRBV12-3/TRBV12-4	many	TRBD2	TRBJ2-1	CASSSFRLAGVHEQFF	TGTGCCAGCAGTTCTTTTCGTCTAGCGGGAGTCCATGAGCAGTTCTTC
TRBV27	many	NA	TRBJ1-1	CASKIGQGVTEAFF	TGTGCCAGCAAGATCGGGCAGGGCGTCACTGAAGCTTTCTTT
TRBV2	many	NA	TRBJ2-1	CASNPSRRAEPYNEQFF	TGTGCCAGCAATCCCTCACGGCGGGCGGAACCCTACAATGAGCAGTTCTTC
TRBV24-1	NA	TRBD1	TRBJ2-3	CATSFRTGTSDTQYF	TGTGCCACCAGTTTCAGGACAGGGACCTCAGATACGCAGTATTTT
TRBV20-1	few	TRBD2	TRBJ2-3	CSARDTRASGRDTQYF	TGCAGTGCTAGAGATACGAGGGCTAGCGGACGGGATACGCAGTATTTT
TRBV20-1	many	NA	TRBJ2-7	CSAQLEHEQYF	TGCAGTGCTCAACTAGAACACGAGCAGTACTTC
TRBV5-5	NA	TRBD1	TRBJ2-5	CASSPRTGVTETQYF	TGTGCCAGCAGCCCGAGGACAGGGGTTACGGAGACCCAGTACTTC
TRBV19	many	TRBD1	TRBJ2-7	CASSIGLRQGEYEQYF	TGTGCCAGTAGTATCGGTTTGAGACAGGGTGAATACGAGCAGTACTTC
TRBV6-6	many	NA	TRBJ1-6	CASSYSKVSNSPLHF	TGTGCCAGCAGTTACTCGAAGGTGTCCAATTCACCCCTCCACTTT
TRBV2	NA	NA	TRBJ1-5	CASSDGRGLAQHF	TGTGCCAGCAGTGATGGTCGTGGTCTGGCCCAGCATTTT